This entry features one T cell receptor (beta chain) sequence. The sample originates from a study of blood T cell repertoires in COVID-19. Authors' data handling: Counts of nucleated cells, estimated from reference gene primer amplification, were obtained. Libraries were prepared by immunoSEQ multiplex PCR; TCRdb keeps only in-frame clonotypes and omits some of them. The D gene and trimming were derived from the DNA, and the V and J assignments and clone size from that table. The sample has 35,000 to 55,000 clones; 90% are singletons. From germline, CDR1 is SGHTA and CDR2 FQGNSA. This CDR3 contains 15 residues. After removal of 0 bases from V and 7 bases from J, the junction contained 5 bases not matched to a gene.

The sequenced sample consisted of peripheral blood. V is TRBV7-2 and J is TRBJ2-3; 9 nucleotides align to TRBD1. The clonotype comes from a man between 70 and 80 years old with active COVID-19. Written as DNA, the CDR3 is TGTGCCAGCAGCTTAGCGCGACAGGGGGGGCATACGCAGTATTTT. Translation: CASSLARQGGHTQYF.